This T cell receptor (beta chain) stems from a study of blood T cell repertoires in COVID-19. Study as a whole: From T cells, B-cell-depleted T cells, or PBMCs came the material, which was cDNA or gDNA.

The CDR3 has 10 residues. V dropped 8 bases and J dropped 6 bases, with 4 bases sitting between them. CDR1 SEHNR and CDR2 FQNEAQ come from the germline V gene (reference sequence). Original processing notes: Amplification of reference gene primers provided the estimated nucleated cell counts. Some clones are missing from TCRdb's copy, which holds only in-frame ones; the method was immunoSEQ multiplex PCR. That table supplies the V and J calls and clone size; D and trimming were determined from the DNA. The sample gives 190,000 or so clones, around 86% of which show up once; 2.7% is in the top ten. This chain connects TRBV7-9 to TRBJ2-2; D not certain. The sequenced material came from peripheral blood. The receptor comes from a middle-aged man with active or convalescent COVID-19. The CDR3: CASDSGELFF. The CDR3 coding sequence is TGTGCCAGCGACTCCGGGGAGCTGTTTTTT. Full variable domain (missing parts from reference TRBV7-9 and TRBJ2-2): DTGVSQNPRHKITKRGQNVTFRCDPISEHNRLYWYRQTLGQGPEFLTYFQNEAQLEKSRLLSDRFSAERPKGSFSTLEIQRTEQGDSAMYLCASDSGELFFGEGSRLTVL.